This paragraph reports one T cell receptor beta chain. The sample is drawn from a study of CD8+ T cells in alopecia areata. RNA was isolated and reverse transcribed to cDNA, the sequencing template. Method: immunoSEQ multiplex PCR; TCRdb's copy keeps in-frame clones and lacks some. Of 150,000 or so clones in the sample, more than 40% were seen once. This CDR3 contains 15 residues. Per the germline V gene, CDR1 is ENHRY and CDR2 is SYGVKD. J gave up 0 bases and V 8 bases, and 6 bases lay outside the gene matches. Alopecia areata patients provided lesional scalp punch biopsies and peripheral blood. The J gene is TRBJ1-2, the V gene TRBV10-3; TRBD1 matches 10 bases. The source is a human donor with alopecia areata. Input material: CD4+ T cells sorted from blood. The CDR3 coding sequence is TGTGCCATCGGAGGACAGGGGGGAGCTAACTATGGCTACACCTTC. Its protein product is CAIGGQGGANYGYTF.